The 9 T cell receptor beta chains given below trace back to one sample, sequenced in a study of shared clonotypes between healthy human individuals. Sequenced by immunoSEQ multiplex PCR; TCRdb stores in-frame clones only, minus some. The data hold approximately 1.4 million clones, with 98% observed a single time. Sequencing input: naive CD4+ T cells sorted from blood. Sample subset: CD45RA+ positively selected. The receptors originated from a man aged 25-40 years in good health.

V and J are TRBV2 and TRBJ1-1; D unclear. This CDR3 region has 13 residues. Germline CDR1 is SNHLY and CDR2 is FYNNEI. Trimming cost V 6 bases and J 0 bases, with 8 bases left between them. CDR3: CASRPELNTEAFF. CDR3 in DNA: TGTGCCAGCAGGCCCGAACTGAACACTGAAGCTTTCTTT.

J is TRBJ2-7 and V is TRBV29-1; a weak D match, TRBD1 (5 bases). The CDR3 consists of 13 residues. V shed 6 bases and J shed 0 bases, with 12 bases lying between them. The V gene's germline CDR1 is SQVTM and CDR2 ANQGSEA. The CDR3 reads CSVLARDSYEQYF. DNA of the CDR3: TGCAGCGTCCTTGCCAGGGACTCCTACGAGCAGTACTTC.

The chain has TRBV18 and TRBJ1-5, with D possibly matching TRBD1 (6 bases). The CDR3 covers 14 residues. The germline V gene has CDR1 KGHSH and CDR2 LQKENI. Trimming cost V 4 bases and J 4 bases, with 11 bases left between them. This CDR3 is CASSLGQTNQPQHF. The CDR3 DNA is TGTGCCAGCTCACTAGGACAGACAAATCAGCCCCAGCATTTT.

This sequence joins TRBV30 and TRBJ2-1; 8 bases are shared with TRBD2. Trimming cost V 3 bases and J 4 bases; bases outside gene matches: 5. CDR3 length: 14 residues. CDR1 is GTSNPN and CDR2 is SVGIG in the germline V gene (reference sequence). The CDR3 protein is CAWSGRGLYNEQFF. CDR3 bases: TGTGCCTGGAGCGGGAGGGGCCTATACAATGAGCAGTTCTTC. Together with reference TRBV30 and TRBJ2-1, the CDR3 gives the full variable domain: SQTIHQWPATLVQPVGSPLSLECTVEGTSNPNLYWYRQAAGRGLQLLFYSVGIGQISSEVPQNLSASRPQDRQFILSSKKLLLSDSGFYLCAWSGRGLYNEQFFGPGTRLTVL.

Remarks on this clone: Other DNA sequences in this sample translate to the same CDR3. The rearrangement uses TRBV18 and TRBJ1-2; D call uncertain. Trimming removed 2 bases at V and 2 bases at J, with 6 bases between. This CDR3 is 13 amino acids long. The germline V gene encodes CDR1 KGHSH and CDR2 LQKENI. The CDR3 protein is CASSPLDNYGYTF. The CDR3 DNA follows: TGTGCCAGCTCACCATTGGACAACTATGGCTACACCTTC. The whole variable domain, remainder taken from reference TRBV18 and TRBJ1-2, is NAGVMQNPRHLVRRRGQEARLRCSPMKGHSHVYWYRQLPEEGLKFMVYLQKENIIDESGMPKERFSAEFPKEGPSILRIQQVVRGDSAAYFCASSPLDNYGYTFGSGTRLTVV.

The V call is TRBV7-2, the J call TRBJ2-5, with unresolved D. The CDR3 has 14 amino acids. Trimming left V 3 bases short and J 5 bases short, with 13 bases between. Germline-derived CDR1 and CDR2 are SGHTA and FQGNSA. This CDR3 reads CASSFGRARETQYF. CDR3 DNA: TGTGCCAGCAGCTTTGGAAGGGCACGGGAGACCCAGTACTTC.

The chain joins TRBV28 to TRBJ2-1; 13 nucleotides line up with TRBD2. The CDR3 consists of 14 residues. The V segment lost 10 bases and the J segment 7 bases; nucleotides outside the gene matches: 7. Looked up from germline, CDR1 is MDHEN and CDR2 is SYDVKM. For the CDR3, the DNA is TGTGCCATCCTGACTAGCGGGAGGACTAATGAGCAGTTCTTC. It yields the protein CAILTSGRTNEQFF.

In regard to this clone: One end of the junction fails to match germline, which may point to a read error. The genes are TRBV4-3 and TRBJ2-1; D is undetermined. The CDR3 covers 11 residues. CDR1 and CDR2 from the germline V gene are LGHNA and YSLEER. CDR3 sequence (DNA): TGCGCCAGCAGCCAAGATGCCGCAGTAATCTTC. Protein sequence: CASSQDAAVIF.

In its sample, this clone was seen once. The gene calls are TRBV5-1 and TRBJ2-1, with D hard to call. This CDR3 spans 14 amino acids. V lost 2 bases to trimming and J lost 10 bases, with 16 bases between them. CDR1 is SGHRS and CDR2 is YFSETQ in the germline V gene. The CDR3 nucleotides read TGCGCCAGCAGCTTAACTATCGATGTTGGAGAGCAGTTCTTC. Its protein is CASSLTIDVGEQFF.